Listed below are T cell receptor beta chains from one sample, sequenced in a study of blood T cell repertoires in COVID-19. Using immunoSEQ multiplex PCR, the repertoire was profiled, and TCRdb retains in-frame clones only, with some absent. This table holds 340,000 or so clones, around 87% found once. Specimen: peripheral blood. The receptors originated from a man aged 45-65 years with active or convalescent COVID-19. Both conserved end residues are part of each CDR3. A D gene is named only where the DNA matches it firmly. Expanded clones get a size class; other rows say once, few or many, or leave the size out.

NA,TRBD1,TRBJ2-7,TRBV28,TGTGCCAGCAGTTGGGACAGAACCACGGAGCAGTACTTC,CASSWDRTTEQYF
NA,TRBD2,TRBJ2-1,TRBV27,TGTGCCAGCAGTTTTGCGGGGGGGCCAGGGTACAATGAGCAGTTCTTC,CASSFAGGPGYNEQFF
NA,TRBD2,TRBJ2-1,TRBV28,TGTGCCAGCTATAGCGGGGGGGCTGAGAATGAGCAGTTCTTC,CASYSGGAENEQFF
NA,NA,TRBJ1-5,TRBV7-8,TGTGCCAGCAGCCTCGACGGGGGTGGCAATCAGCCCCAGCATTTT,CASSLDGGGNQPQHF
NA,NA,TRBJ1-1,TRBV29-1,TGCAGCGTTGAAGATCCGGGCAGGGCGCCTTTCTTT,CSVEDPGRAPFF
NA,TRBD1,TRBJ2-5,TRBV2,TGTGCCAGCAGTGTACAGGGGTCCATACAAGAGACCCAGTACTTC,CASSVQGSIQETQYF
NA,TRBD2,TRBJ2-7,TRBV11-2,TGTGCCAGCAGCTTATCCGCGGGAGGCCACTACGAGCAGTACTTC,CASSLSAGGHYEQYF
few,TRBD1,TRBJ1-2,TRBV29-1,TGCAGCGGATATATAAAAGACAGGGCACCGTATGGCTACACCTTC,CSGYIKDRAPYGYTF
NA,NA,TRBJ1-1,TRBV5-1,TGCGCCAGCTCCCTGGCAGCTTCCTCTAGATCGAACACTGAAGCTTTCTTT,CASSLAASSRSNTEAFF
NA,NA,TRBJ2-7,TRBV19,TGTGCCAGTAGGGGGGCCAACGAGCAGTACTTC,CASRGANEQYF
NA,TRBD1,TRBJ2-5,TRBV24-1,TGTGCCACCAGTGATCAAGGACAGGGGAGGGAGACCCAGTACTTC,CATSDQGQGRETQYF
NA,NA,TRBJ1-2,TRBV28,TGTGCCAGCAGTTTACGAGGCCCGACCTTATCTTATGGCTACACCTTC,CASSLRGPTLSYGYTF
NA,TRBD1,TRBJ1-3,TRBV30,TGTGCCTGGACTAGGGACAGGGGGTCTCCCTCCCTCTCTGGAAACACCATATATTTT,CAWTRDRGSPSLSGNTIYF
once,TRBD1,TRBJ1-2,TRBV4-3,TGCGCCAGCAGCCAAGATCGGGGACAGGGATATGGCTACACCTTC,CASSQDRGQGYGYTF
NA,TRBD2,TRBJ2-7,TRBV9,TGTGCCAGCAGCGTCAACCCCGGCGGGGGGCCCTACGAGCAGTACTTC,CASSVNPGGGPYEQYF
NA,NA,TRBJ1-1,TRBV23-1,TGCGCCAGCTGGGCAGGTGCTTATACCTTGACCAACACTGAAGCTTTCTTT,CASWAGAYTLTNTEAFF
NA,NA,TRBJ2-7,TRBV27,TGTGCCAGCAGCCCTAATATGCGATACGAGCAGTACTTC,CASSPNMRYEQYF
NA,NA,TRBJ1-4,TRBV3-1/TRBV3-2,TGTGCCAGCAGCCAAGCTGTTGGGGAGGAGGAAAAACTGTTTTTT,CASSQAVGEEEKLFF
NA,NA,TRBJ2-1,TRBV4-3,TGCGCCAGCAGCCAATTGGCGGGGTTTTACAATGAGCAGTTCTTC,CASSQLAGFYNEQFF
NA,NA,TRBJ1-6,TRBV27,TGTGCCAGCAGTTTACAGGGTGTTAATAATTCACCCCTCCACTTT,CASSLQGVNNSPLHF
once,NA,TRBJ1-5,TRBV7-9,TGTGCCAGCAGCTTAGCCGATCAGCCCCAGCATTTT,CASSLADQPQHF
few,TRBD2,TRBJ2-7,TRBV28,TGTGCCAGCAGTGGGGGGACTAGCGGGAGACGTGACGAGCAGTACTTC,CASSGGTSGRRDEQYF
NA,NA,TRBJ1-2,TRBV9,TGTGCCAGCGGGGGGGCCGGCTATGGCTACACCTTC,CASGGAGYGYTF
NA,TRBD1,TRBJ1-2,TRBV6-6,TGTGCCAGCAGTCCGCGGACACCTCAGGGGGCCACCTATGGCTACACCTTC,CASSPRTPQGATYGYTF
few,NA,TRBJ1-5,TRBV7-2,TGTGCCAGCAGCTTAGCGCCCCGGGGAAATCAGCCCCAGCATTTT,CASSLAPRGNQPQHF
NA,TRBD2,TRBJ2-1,TRBV7-3,TGTGCCAGCAGCTTAACTCCCACTAGCGGGAAATTCAATGAGCAGTTCTTC,CASSLTPTSGKFNEQFF
once,TRBD1,TRBJ1-1,TRBV7-2,TGTGCCAGCAGCTTAACGGGGCAGGGGGCCCCTTTCTTT,CASSLTGQGAPFF
NA,TRBD1,TRBJ1-2,TRBV9,TGTGCCAGCAGCGTAGAGGTCCAGGGACAGTCAGGATACACCTTC,CASSVEVQGQSGYTF
NA,NA,TRBJ1-5,TRBV6-6,TGTGCCAGCAGTCCCCCCAGGGGAGGGGGTCAGCCCCAGCATTTT,CASSPPRGGGQPQHF
NA,NA,TRBJ2-7,TRBV10-3,TGTGCCATCAGTGGGGCCGGGAAGCAGTACTTC,CAISGAGKQYF
NA,NA,TRBJ1-1,TRBV6-5,TGTGCCAGCAGTTACTCGAGTAGCGGGACCCCTGAAGCTTTCTTT,CASSYSSSGTPEAFF
NA,NA,TRBJ2-3,TRBV21-1,TGTGCCAGCAGCTCTAGGACTAGCCGCGGCACAGATACGCAGTATTTT,CASSSRTSRGTDTQYF
NA,NA,TRBJ1-6,TRBV6-5,TGTGCCAGCAGTTACTTCGCTACCTATAATTCACCCCTCCACTTT,CASSYFATYNSPLHF
few,TRBD1,TRBJ1-4,TRBV5-5,TGTGCCAGCATCAGACAGGGGTCTAATGAAAAACTGTTTTTT,CASIRQGSNEKLFF
NA,NA,TRBJ2-6,TRBV2,TGTGCCAGCAGGGTTATCGGGTCGGCCAACGTCCTGACTTTC,CASRVIGSANVLTF
NA,TRBD1,TRBJ1-2,TRBV7-3,TGTGCCAGCAGCTTAGGACAGGGCTATGGCTACACCTTC,CASSLGQGYGYTF
NA,NA,TRBJ2-5,TRBV29-1,TGCAGCGTTGCGACAGGGACCCAGTACTTC,CSVATGTQYF
NA,TRBD1,TRBJ1-2,TRBV5-1,TGCGCCAGCAGCCTAAGGACAGGGGACGTTGGTGGCTACACCTTC,CASSLRTGDVGGYTF
NA,NA,TRBJ1-3,TRBV19,TGTGCCAGTATACGGGTCTCTGGAAACACCATATATTTT,CASIRVSGNTIYF
NA,TRBD2,TRBJ2-3,TRBV18,TGTGCCAGCTCGTATCAGCGGGAGGCAGGAGATACGCAGTATTTT,CASSYQREAGDTQYF